These 32 T cell receptor beta chains originate from one sample sequenced in a study of CD8 T cells in ankylosing spondylitis. TCRdb fed the 5' RACE reads into MiXCR, producing one record per CDR3 protein. Of 80,000 to 90,000 distinct CDR3 sequences in the sample, 25% to 35% were seen once. The sequenced material came from blood, either unsorted or a sorted T cell fraction (not recorded which). Every receptor here comes from a male donor with ankylosing spondylitis or in good health (not recorded which).

The V call is TRBV29-1, the J call TRBJ1-1; D not resolved. V gave up 7 bases and J gave up 6 bases, with 18 bases separating them. The CDR3 loop spans 13 amino acids. Germline-derived CDR1 and CDR2 are SQVTM and ANQGSEA. CDR3 residues: CSGRKTDVAEAFF. CDR3 nucleotide sequence: TGCAGCGGCCGAAAAACCGATGTGGCTGAAGCTTTCTTT.

In its sample, this clonotype was seen a few times. The chain recombines TRBV19 with TRBJ2-4, with 8 positions matching TRBD2. V shed 6 bases and J 8 bases; nucleotides not matched to a gene: 9. Germline CDR1 reads LNHDA; CDR2 reads SQIVND (reference sequence). The CDR3 has 14 residues. The CDR3 nucleotides are TGTGCCAGTAGCTCCACCGGGACTAGTTACATTCAGTACTTC. Amino acids: CASSSTGTSYIQYF.

This chain links TRBV20-1 with TRBJ2-1; D is unclear. This CDR3 region has 19 residues. V shed 1 base and J shed 0 bases, with 22 bases lying between them. The germline V gene encodes CDR1 DFQATT and CDR2 SNEGSKA (reference sequence). This chain's CDR3 is CSARVGRYPPFSSYNEQFF. CDR3 DNA: TGCAGTGCTAGAGTAGGAAGGTATCCTCCTTTTAGCTCCTACAATGAGCAGTTCTTC.

This chain connects TRBV20-1 to TRBJ1-2; D call uncertain. V gave up 7 bases and J gave up 5 bases, with 20 bases separating them. The CDR3 has 14 residues. CDR1 DFQATT and CDR2 SNEGSKA come from the germline V gene (reference sequence). Here the CDR3 reads CSGRRPSDGYGYTF. In DNA form, the CDR3 reads TGCAGTGGACGGCGCCCCTCCGACGGGTATGGCTACACCTTC.

The rearrangement joins TRBV30 to TRBJ2-1; 7 bases are a match to TRBD2. CDR1 and CDR2 (germline): GTSNPN, SVGIG (reference sequence). Trimming at V came to 3 bases and at J to 16 bases, leaving 15 bases not matched to a gene. This CDR3 region has 13 residues. The chain's CDR3 is CAWSVGAGYGVFF. The CDR3 DNA reads as TGTGCCTGGAGCGTGGGAGCGGGATACGGAGTATTCTTC.

V and J are TRBV7-2 and TRBJ1-5, with unresolved D. CDR3 size: 14 residues. Looked up from germline, CDR1 is SGHTA and CDR2 is FQGNSA. Trimming shortened V by 3 bases and J by 3 bases, and 9 bases separated the two germline ends. CDR3: CASSLFGDNQPQHF. As DNA, the CDR3 is TGTGCCAGCAGCTTGTTCGGAGACAATCAGCCCCAGCATTTT. Supplemented by reference TRBV7-2 and TRBJ1-5, the full variable domain reads GAGVSQSPSNKVTEKGKDVELRCDPISGHTALYWYRQSLGQGLEFLIYFQGNSAPDKSGLPSDRFSAERTGGSVSTLTIQRTQQEDSAVYLCASSLFGDNQPQHFGDGTRLSIL.

The chain has TRBV7-2 and TRBJ1-4; TRBD1 might be the D (6 bases). The CDR3 runs to 16 residues. The germline gives CDR1 SGHTA, CDR2 FQGNSA. Trimming cost V 4 bases and J 4 bases, with 16 bases left between them. The CDR3 DNA reads as TGTGCCAGCAGCTCCCACGGGACACCGTTTAATGAAAAACTGTTTTTT. Translation gives CASSSHGTPFNEKLFF. Full variable domain (outside the CDR3, taken from reference TRBV7-2 and TRBJ1-4): GAGVSQSPSNKVTEKGKDVELRCDPISGHTALYWYRQSLGQGLEFLIYFQGNSAPDKSGLPSDRFSAERTGGSVSTLTIQRTQQEDSAVYLCASSSHGTPFNEKLFFGSGTQLSVL.

The J gene is TRBJ2-3, the V gene TRBV11-2; 11 bases align to TRBD1. V shed 7 bases and J 5 bases; nucleotides not matched to a gene: 5. This CDR3 is 14 amino acids long. CDR1 and CDR2 (germline): SGHAT, FQNNGV. CDR3 sequence reads: CASTMDRGQDTQYF. DNA for the CDR3: TGTGCCAGCACGATGGACAGGGGGCAAGATACGCAGTATTTT.

The chain carries TRBV7-9 and TRBJ2-7; D not certain. V lost 1 base and J lost 3, with 10 bases in between. CDR3 length: 14 residues. Germline CDR1 and CDR2: SEHNR and FQNEAQ (reference sequence). The CDR3: CASSLGPGGYEQYF. Here the CDR3 DNA reads TGTGCCAGCAGCTTAGGTCCGGGTGGCTACGAGCAGTACTTC. Full variable domain (missing parts from reference TRBV7-9 and TRBJ2-7): DTGVSQNPRHKITKRGQNVTFRCDPISEHNRLYWYRQTLGQGPEFLTYFQNEAQLEKSRLLSDRFSAERPKGSFSTLEIQRTEQGDSAMYLCASSLGPGGYEQYFGPGTRLTVT.

This clonotype turned up a few times. V is TRBV20-1 and J is TRBJ2-3, with TRBD2 matching over 9 bases. The CDR3 consists of 16 residues. CDR1 DFQATT and CDR2 SNEGSKA come from the germline V gene (reference sequence). V shed 5 bases, J shed 2 bases, and the junction held 11 bases outside the gene matches. The CDR3, as DNA: TGCAGTGCTGTCCCCGGGTCTAGCGGGGCCACAGATACGCAGTATTTT. Translation: CSAVPGSSGATDTQYF.

This clonotype was found many times. CDR3 sequence (DNA): TGCGCCAGCGCACGGGACCGATCGAACACCGGGGAGCTGTTTTTT. It codes for CASARDRSNTGELFF. The chain carries TRBV5-1 and TRBJ2-2, with D tentatively TRBD1 or TRBD2 (5 bases each). The length of the CDR3 is 15 residues. Germline V gene data show CDR1 as SGHRS and CDR2 as YFSETQ. Trimming removed 7 bases from V and 0 bases from J, with 13 bases in between.

This clonotype was observed a few times. The chain couples TRBV5-6 to TRBJ2-3; possible D gene TRBD2, 5 bases. Between the trimmed V and J ends, which lost 3 bases and 0 bases, there was a span of 23 bases. CDR1 SGHDT and CDR2 YYEEEE come from the germline V gene. CDR3 length: 19 residues. The DNA for the CDR3 is TGTGCCAGCAGCTCCATCGAATTGAGGGATGGAGCTAGCACAGATACGCAGTATTTT. Its translation is CASSSIELRDGASTDTQYF.

The V call is TRBV7-8, the J call TRBJ2-7; no definite D call. Germline CDR1 is SGHVS and CDR2 is FQNEAQ. This CDR3 comprises 12 residues. V lost 0 bases to trimming and J lost 6 bases, with 6 bases between them. The CDR3 nucleotides are TGTGCCAGCAGCTTAGCTTTGGGCGAGCAGTACTTC. This codes for CASSLALGEQYF. Together with reference TRBV7-8 and TRBJ2-7, the CDR3 gives the full variable domain: GAGVSQSPRYKVAKRGQDVALRCDPISGHVSLFWYQQALGQGPEFLTYFQNEAQLDKSGLPSDRFFAERPEGSVSTLKIQRTQQEDSAVYLCASSLALGEQYFGPGTRLTVT.

This chain joins TRBV20-1 and TRBJ2-3, with 9 bases identical to TRBD1. The CDR3 covers 17 residues. J was trimmed by 1 base and V by 6 bases; bases with no gene match: 14. Germline assignment: CDR1 DFQATT and CDR2 SNEGSKA (reference sequence). CDR3 sequence reads: CSALGQGGGGGTDTQYF. In nucleotides, the CDR3 is TGCAGTGCGCTGGGACAGGGTGGGGGAGGAGGCACAGATACGCAGTATTTT.

In this sample, this clonotype turned up a few times. The V call is TRBV20-1, the J call TRBJ2-7; unclear D gene. This CDR3 spans 12 amino acids. V was clipped by 4 bases and J by 3 bases, with 10 bases between them. The germline CDR1 and CDR2 sequences are DFQATT and SNEGSKA (reference sequence). The chain's CDR3 is CSAKVDDYEQYF. The CDR3 DNA is TGCAGTGCTAAGGTGGACGACTACGAGCAGTACTTC.

This clonotype came up many times. The genes are TRBV5-8 and TRBJ1-6; 9 bases line up with TRBD1. This CDR3 has 14 residues. The V gene's germline CDR1 is SGHTS and CDR2 YDEGEE. The ends lost 3 bases at V and 5 bases at J; junction bases unmatched: 0. The chain's CDR3 is CASSWTGDNSPLHF. The CDR3 bases are TGTGCCAGCAGCTGGACAGGGGATAATTCACCCCTCCACTTT.

This chain uses TRBV5-1 with TRBJ2-7; 12 nucleotides align to TRBD1. With 3 bases clipped from V and 6 bases from J, the junction kept 10 bases outside the gene matches. CDR1 and CDR2 (germline): SGHRS, YFSETQ. This CDR3 comprises 16 residues. The CDR3 nucleotides read TGCGCCAGCAGCTCCTTGACCGGGACAGGGGGCTTCGAGCAGTACTTC. Its translation: CASSSLTGTGGFEQYF.

This chain joins TRBV5-1 and TRBJ2-1; 9 positions match TRBD2. V gave up 4 bases and J gave up 7 bases; unmatched junction bases: 6. The CDR3 sequence is 14 residues long. Germline CDR1 and CDR2: SGHRS and YFSETQ. CDR3 DNA: TGCGCCAGCAGCGGCGGGGGGGCCGTTAATGAGCAGTTCTTC. Translating gives CASSGGGAVNEQFF.

This clonotype was counted only a few times. The gene calls are TRBV18 and TRBJ1-6, with a weak D call TRBD1 (5 bases). Trimming left V 7 bases short and J 6 bases short, with 13 bases between. This CDR3 is 14 amino acids long. Germline V gives CDR1 KGHSH, CDR2 LQKENI. CDR3 loop: CASLKDQGNSPLHF. In DNA form, the CDR3 reads TGTGCCAGCTTGAAGGACCAGGGTAATTCACCCCTCCACTTT.

The genes are TRBV6-1 and TRBJ2-1, with D possibly TRBD2 on 6 matching bases. The V and J ends lost 8 bases and 2 bases respectively, with 22 bases between them. This CDR3 is built from 17 residues. The germline V gene encodes CDR1 MNHNS and CDR2 SASEGT. The CDR3 sequence: CASDKRLVERPYNEQFF. DNA for the CDR3: TGTGCCAGCGATAAAAGACTAGTGGAGAGACCCTACAATGAGCAGTTCTTC.

This clonotype was counted a few times. V and J are TRBV20-1 and TRBJ1-2, with D possibly matching TRBD1 (6 bases). Germline loops: CDR1 DFQATT, CDR2 SNEGSKA (reference sequence). The V and J ends lost 3 bases and 4 bases respectively, with 12 bases between them. The CDR3 runs to 13 residues. The CDR3 nucleotides read TGCAGTGCTAGGAGGACAGTTATCTATGGCTACACCTTC. It encodes CSARRTVIYGYTF.

Ten or more counts support this clonotype. The genes are TRBV7-8 and TRBJ2-5, with D possibly matching TRBD2 (6 bases). This CDR3 is 14 amino acids long. Germline loops: CDR1 SGHVS, CDR2 FQNEAQ. Trimming cost V 1 base and J 4 bases, with 10 bases left between them. CDR3: CASSLGEAGETQYF. In nucleotides, the CDR3 is TGTGCCAGCAGCTTAGGGGAAGCGGGAGAGACCCAGTACTTC.

A few counts support this clonotype. V and J are TRBV7-8 and TRBJ2-7; perhaps TRBD2 as D (6 bases). Germline CDR1 SGHVS, CDR2 FQNEAQ. The ends were cut back, 3 bases at V and 4 bases at J, with 16 bases in the middle. The CDR3 spans 15 residues. CDR3 loop: CASSFRAGTPYEQYV. CDR3 nucleotide sequence: TGTGCCAGCAGCTTCAGAGCCGGGACTCCTTACGAGCAGTACGTC.

The chain recombines TRBV20-1 with TRBJ1-1; weak D call: TRBD1 (5 bases). Germline lookup yields CDR1 DFQATT and CDR2 SNEGSKA (reference sequence). The CDR3 sequence is 15 residues long. V was clipped by 2 bases and J by 1 base, with 14 bases between them. As DNA, the CDR3 is TGCAGTGCTAGATCTGGCGGGGCAACGAACACTGAAGCTTTCTTT. Its translation: CSARSGGATNTEAFF.

The chain joins TRBV21-1 to TRBJ2-7; the D call TRBD2 from the table was never checked on the DNA. TRBV21-1 is a pseudogene. The CDR3 runs 15 residues. The CDR3 spells CASSKDRGPSYEQYF. The DNA for the CDR3 is TGTGCCAGCAGCAAAGACAGAGGGCCATCCTACGAGCAGTACTTC.

The chain carries TRBV5-6 and TRBJ1-2; D not resolved. Between the trimmed V and J ends, which lost 4 bases and 1 base, there was a span of 8 bases. Germline CDR1 SGHDT, CDR2 YYEEEE. The CDR3 loop spans 13 amino acids. The CDR3: CASSLTSNYGYTF. The CDR3 DNA follows: TGTGCCAGCAGCCTTACAAGTAACTATGGCTACACCTTC. Drawing the rest from reference TRBV5-6 and TRBJ1-2, the complete variable domain is DAGVTQSPTHLIKTRGQQVTLRCSPKSGHDTVSWYQQALGQGPQFIFQYYEEEERQRGNFPDRFSGHQFPNYSSELNVNALLLGDSALYLCASSLTSNYGYTFGSGTRLTVV.

This clonotype was observed a few times. The chain links TRBV20-1 to TRBJ2-5; D remains ambiguous. Germline V gene data show CDR1 as DFQATT and CDR2 as SNEGSKA (reference sequence). The CDR3 covers 10 residues. V was clipped by 5 bases and J by 3 bases, with 4 bases between them. The DNA for the CDR3 is TGCAGTGCTGACGAAGAGACCCAGTACTTC. Protein product: CSADEETQYF.

Only a few counts were recorded for this clonotype. The chain combines TRBV5-1 with TRBJ2-1; 10 bases match TRBD2. Germline CDR1 reads SGHRS; CDR2 reads YFSETQ. This CDR3 contains 17 residues. V gave up 4 bases and J gave up 1 base; unmatched junction bases: 8. CDR3 sequence reads: CASSPDWTSGSYNEQFF. DNA for the CDR3: TGCGCCAGCAGCCCCGACTGGACTAGCGGATCCTACAATGAGCAGTTCTTC.

This chain connects TRBV10-3 to TRBJ2-1; 10 bases line up with TRBD2. CDR3 length: 16 amino acids. The V gene end was trimmed by 3 bases and the J gene end by 3 bases; junction bases not matched to a gene: 5. The germline V gene encodes CDR1 ENHRY and CDR2 SYGVKD. This chain's CDR3 is CAISDELAGVYNEQFF. The CDR3 DNA is TGTGCCATCAGTGACGAGCTAGCGGGAGTCTACAATGAGCAGTTCTTC.

As DNA, the CDR3 is TGTGCCAGCAGTTTCTCCGGGAACCACTACAATGAGCAGTTCTTC. It translates to CASSFSGNHYNEQFF. The chain links TRBV28 to TRBJ2-1, with D perhaps TRBD2 (5 bases). The V and J ends lost 3 bases and 3 bases respectively, with 12 bases between them. The CDR3 is 15 amino acids. CDR1 and CDR2 (germline): MDHEN, SYDVKM.

V usage is TRBV11-2 and J usage is TRBJ2-5; a possible D gene is TRBD2 (6 bases). The CDR3 totals 16 residues. V shed 2 bases and J shed 5 bases, with 18 bases lying between them. Germline lookup yields CDR1 SGHAT and CDR2 FQNNGV. The CDR3 spells CASSLLFRDSSETQYF. The CDR3 coding sequence is TGTGCCAGCAGCTTACTCTTCCGGGACTCGAGCGAGACCCAGTACTTC.

V gene TRBV18 combines with J gene TRBJ2-3; 7 bases are shared with TRBD2. With V trimmed by 0 bases and J by 1 base, 4 bases remained unmatched. Per germline, CDR1 KGHSH and CDR2 LQKENI. This CDR3 contains 16 residues. CDR3 residues: CASSPPGLLGTDTQYF. The CDR3 region has the DNA TGTGCCAGCTCACCACCGGGACTACTCGGCACAGATACGCAGTATTTT.